This T cell receptor (beta chain) derives from a study of blood T cell repertoires in COVID-19. Across the study: Whether acute or convalescent, the COVID-19 samples came from the United States, Italy and Spain. PBMCs, B-cell-depleted T cells, or T cells were the source of the cDNA or gDNA that made up the material.

As handled by the study authors: It was from reference gene primer amplification that nucleated cell counts were estimated. The table came from immunoSEQ multiplex PCR; TCRdb's copy has only in-frame clones and leaves some out. The V and J calls and clone size are taken from that table; D and trimming were inferred from the DNA. The data show around 210,000 clones, over 70% seen once. The CDR3 length is 15 residues. Germline loops: CDR1 DFQATT, CDR2 SNEGSKA (reference sequence). With V trimmed by 5 bases and J by 6 bases, 7 bases remained unmatched. The receptor comes from a woman in her 70s with acute or convalescent COVID-19. The specimen sequenced was peripheral blood. The gene calls are TRBV20-1 and TRBJ2-1, with 13 bases aligning to TRBD2. CDR3 region: CSAGGLAGDLNEQFF. CDR3 sequence (DNA): TGCAGTGCTGGTGGACTAGCGGGGGACCTCAATGAGCAGTTCTTC.